Given below is one T cell receptor (beta chain) in context. Its target is unknown. This record comes from a study of beta chain features in type 1 diabetes. Reverse transcribing all isolated RNA meant expressed TCRB transcripts were sequenced. Produced via immunoSEQ multiplex PCR; TCRdb's table is partial and in-frame only. The sample consists of approximately 150,000 clones, approximately 10% of them appearing once. Overall study findings and caveats: Across patients, naive, central memory and Treg TCRB repertoires exhibited apparently greater similarity than was observed across healthy donors.

Looked up from germline, CDR1 is LNHDA and CDR2 is SQIVND (reference sequence). There are 15 residues in the CDR3. The ends lost 3 bases at V and 2 bases at J; junction bases unmatched: 7. Specimen: central memory CD4+ T cells from blood. The gene calls are TRBV19 and TRBJ2-7; 7 nucleotides line up with TRBD1. The TCR comes from a middle-aged woman in good health. The CDR3 nucleotides read TGTGCCAGTAGTATGCGGACGGGACAGACCTACGAGCAGTACTTC. This sequence encodes CASSMRTGQTYEQYF. The full variable domain, completed using reference TRBV19 and TRBJ2-7, is DGGITQSPKYLFRKEGQNVTLSCEQNLNHDAMYWYRQDPGQGLRLIYYSQIVNDFQKGDIAEGYSVSREKKESFPLTVTSAQKNPTAFYLCASSMRTGQTYEQYFGPGTRLTVT.